This entry lists 28 T cell receptor beta chains sequenced from one sample in a study of CD8 T cells in Susac syndrome. About 0.5 to 1 ug RNA was reverse transcribed with random hexamers. MiXCR, applied by TCRdb to the immunoSEQ multiplex PCR reads, yields one record per CDR3 protein. The repertoire includes around 180,000 distinct CDR3 sequences, roughly 92% of them detected once, and approximately 0.11% sits in the top ten. Sequencing was carried out using CD4+ T cells from PBMCs. All receptors derive from a human donor with Susac syndrome.

The rearrangement links TRBV27 to TRBJ1-2; TRBD1 agrees at 10 bases. This CDR3 contains 14 residues. V lost 6 bases to trimming and J lost 5 bases; unmatched junction nucleotides: 6. Germline V gene data show CDR1 as MNHEY and CDR2 as SMNVEV (reference sequence). CDR3 region: CASSRQGAHYGYTF. CDR3 DNA sequence: TGTGCCAGCAGCCGACAGGGGGCCCATTATGGCTACACCTTC.

This chain uses TRBV5-1 with TRBJ2-7; the match to TRBD1 covers 9 bases. J was trimmed by 7 bases and V by 7 bases; bases with no gene match: 3. This CDR3 contains 11 residues. Germline V gene sequence: CDR1 SGHRS, CDR2 YFSETQ. CDR3 nucleotides: TGCGCCAGCGGACAGGGGCAAGAGCAGTACTTC. Its protein product is CASGQGQEQYF.

V gene TRBV28 combines with J gene TRBJ1-1, with 8 nucleotides matching TRBD1. CDR3 length: 14 residues. The V and J ends lost 6 bases and 5 bases, in that order; junction bases with no gene match: 8. The germline CDR1 and CDR2 sequences are MDHEN and SYDVKM. CDR3 sequence (DNA): TGTGCCAGCAGCCGGGGCACAGGGGGGACTGAAGCTTTCTTT. It yields the protein CASSRGTGGTEAFF.

This clonotype has a single count. The chain uses TRBV7-2 and TRBJ2-1; the match to TRBD2 covers 9 bases. V trimming: 3 bases; J trimming: 4 bases; junction bases outside the gene matches: 4. The CDR3 totals 15 residues. Germline CDR1 and CDR2: SGHTA and FQGNSA. CDR3 amino acids: CASSFALAGYNEQFF. CDR3 DNA: TGTGCCAGCAGCTTCGCACTAGCGGGTTACAATGAGCAGTTCTTC.

This clonotype was seen once. The DNA of the CDR3 is TGTGCCAGCAGCTTAGAAAGGGCCCAAAACATTCAGTACTTC. Translating it yields CASSLERAQNIQYF. V usage is TRBV7-9 and J usage is TRBJ2-4; D remains ambiguous. Trimming removed 1 base at V and 5 bases at J, with 9 bases between. The CDR3 runs to 14 residues. Germline CDR1 SEHNR, CDR2 FQNEAQ (reference sequence).

V and J are TRBV20-1 and TRBJ2-2, with 8 bases that match TRBD1. The CDR3 is made up of 13 amino acids. Germline V gene data show CDR1 as DFQATT and CDR2 as SNEGSKA (reference sequence). V lost 1 base and J lost 6; bases outside the gene matches: 1. The CDR3 bases are TGCAGTGCTAGAGCACAGGGGGCCGGGGAGCTGTTTTTT. Translation gives CSARAQGAGELFF.

The chain couples TRBV5-1 to TRBJ2-5, with D uncertain. V lost 5 bases, J lost 1 base, and 9 bases lay in between. Looked up from germline, CDR1 is SGHRS and CDR2 is YFSETQ. The CDR3 covers 13 residues. DNA for the CDR3: TGCGCCAGCAGAATCATCGGCCAAGAGACCCAGTACTTC. This codes for CASRIIGQETQYF.

The chain is built from TRBV20-1 and TRBJ2-5, with a possible D match to TRBD2 (6 bases). Per germline, CDR1 DFQATT and CDR2 SNEGSKA (reference sequence). The germline V and J ends were trimmed by 3 bases and 4 bases, with 6 bases remaining between them. The CDR3 covers 11 residues. The CDR3 nucleotides are TGCAGTGCTAGTAGCGGAGAGACCCAGTACTTC. Its protein is CSASSGETQYF.

This rearrangement joins TRBV6-6 to TRBJ1-2, with 9 bases lining up with TRBD1. Losses at the gene ends were 5 bases for V and 4 bases for J; bases not matched to a gene: 8. This CDR3 comprises 15 residues. Germline lookup yields CDR1 MNHNY and CDR2 SVGAGI (reference sequence). The CDR3 spells CASSATGGSSYGYTF. The CDR3 DNA reads as TGTGCCAGCAGTGCTACAGGGGGCTCCAGCTATGGCTACACCTTC.

The chain carries TRBV4-1 and TRBJ2-7, with TRBD1 matching over 9 bases. J gave up 6 bases and V 4 bases, and 7 bases lay outside the gene matches. The CDR3 has 14 residues. CDR1 is MGHRA and CDR2 is YSYEKL in the germline V gene. DNA for the CDR3: TGCGCCAGCAGCCCGGGACAGGGTTTCTCCGAGCAGTACTTC. This translates into CASSPGQGFSEQYF.

The chain links TRBV4-3 to TRBJ1-5; 7 nucleotides line up with TRBD1. There are 16 residues in the CDR3. CDR1 LGHNA and CDR2 YSLEER come from the germline V gene. The V gene end was trimmed by 2 bases and the J gene end by 2 bases; junction bases not matched to a gene: 6. CDR3 DNA sequence: TGCGCCAGCAGCCAATACCTAGGACAGGGCAATCAGCCCCAGCATTTT. Translated: CASSQYLGQGNQPQHF.

V is TRBV5-5 and J is TRBJ2-5, with D unresolved. Trimming pared 2 bases from V and 2 bases from J, leaving 10 bases between. Germline CDR1 and CDR2: SGHKS and YYEKEE (reference sequence). The length of the CDR3 is 14 residues. This chain's CDR3 is CASSLFSAQETQYF. As DNA, the CDR3 is TGTGCCAGCAGCTTATTCTCGGCACAAGAGACCCAGTACTTC.

The V and J genes are TRBV6-5 and TRBJ2-5; D might be TRBD1 or TRBD2, each matching 6 bases. The V gene lost 8 bases and the J gene lost 5 bases, with 12 bases spanning the gap. This CDR3 comprises 12 residues. The germline CDR1 and CDR2 sequences are MNHEY and SVGAGI. CDR3 loop: CASARGRETQYF. The CDR3 DNA reads TGTGCCAGCGCCCGGGGGCGCGAGACCCAGTACTTC.

The genes are TRBV6-1 and TRBJ1-4, with 10 bases fitting TRBD1. V trimming: 6 bases; J trimming: 0 bases; junction bases outside the gene matches: 7. The germline gives CDR1 MNHNS, CDR2 SASEGT. This CDR3 has 17 amino acids. The CDR3 DNA reads TGTGCCAGCAGACGTCCGGGACAGGGGACAACTAATGAAAAACTGTTTTTT. Amino acid sequence: CASRRPGQGTTNEKLFF.

J is TRBJ2-7 and V is TRBV4-1; TRBD2 is a possible D gene (6 bases). The CDR3 length is 16 residues. The ends were cut back, 4 bases at V and 0 bases at J, with 16 bases in the middle. Germline CDR1 and CDR2: MGHRA and YSYEKL. This chain's CDR3 is CASSRISAGNSYEQYF. CDR3 nucleotide sequence: TGCGCCAGCAGCCGAATCTCGGCGGGGAACTCCTACGAGCAGTACTTC.

The CDR3 here is CASSLWEGSTEAFF. The CDR3 nucleotides are TGTGCCAGCAGCTTGTGGGAGGGATCCACTGAAGCTTTCTTT. The V and J genes are TRBV5-5 and TRBJ1-1, with D unresolved. This CDR3 region has 14 residues. V was trimmed by 1 base and J by 4 bases, leaving 11 bases between them. Germline CDR1 is SGHKS and CDR2 is YYEKEE (reference sequence). Variable domain in full (rest from reference TRBV5-5 and TRBJ1-1): DAGVTQSPTHLIKTRGQQVTLRCSPISGHKSVSWYQQVLGQGPQFIFQYYEKEERGRGNFPDRFSARQFPNYSSELNVNALLLGDSALYLCASSLWEGSTEAFFGQGTRLTVV.

This sequence joins TRBV20-1 and TRBJ2-1, with 11 bases aligning to TRBD2. With V trimmed by 7 bases and J by 5 bases, 1 base remained unmatched. The CDR3 consists of 12 residues. Germline V lookup: CDR1 DFQATT, CDR2 SNEGSKA (reference sequence). The CDR3 nucleotides read TGCAGTGGACTAGCGGGGAACAATGAGCAGTTCTTC. Protein: CSGLAGNNEQFF.

This chain joins TRBV24-1 and TRBJ2-2; 11 bases agree with TRBD1. V lost 2 bases and J lost 6; bases outside the gene matches: 4. The germline V gene has CDR1 KGHDR and CDR2 SFDVKD. The CDR3 is 16 residues long. CDR3 region: CATSDSGQGEAGELFF. The CDR3, as DNA: TGTGCCACCAGTGATTCGGGACAGGGGGAAGCCGGGGAGCTGTTTTTT.

The CDR3 DNA follows: TGTGCCTGGAGCCTCGGCTCATCGAGAGGGAAACTGTTTTTT. Its protein product is CAWSLGSSRGKLFF. This rearrangement joins TRBV30 to TRBJ1-4; D unresolved. CDR1 and CDR2 (germline): GTSNPN, SVGIG (reference sequence). Between the trimmed V and J ends, which lost 3 bases and 11 bases, there was a span of 19 bases. CDR3 length equals 14 residues.

J is TRBJ2-7 and V is TRBV7-2; 9 positions agree with TRBD2. The CDR3 length is 15 residues. J lost 2 bases, V lost 8 bases, and 10 bases had no gene match. Germline values: CDR1 SGHTA, CDR2 FQGNSA. As DNA, the CDR3 is TGTGCCAGCGCCGCAGCGACTAGCGGTACCTACGAGCAGTACTTC. Protein sequence: CASAAATSGTYEQYF.

The J gene is TRBJ2-2, the V gene TRBV15, with a weak D call TRBD2 (5 bases). Germline V gene sequence: CDR1 LNHNV, CDR2 YYDKDF (reference sequence). Deletions cut 1 base from V and 8 bases from J, with 17 bases between. This CDR3 is 16 amino acids long. CDR3 in amino acids: CATSRVIGLGGGELFF. CDR3 nucleotides: TGTGCCACCAGCAGAGTCATTGGACTGGGTGGGGGGGAGCTGTTTTTT.

CDR3 protein: CAISASNQPQHF. The CDR3 DNA is TGTGCCATCAGTGCCTCAAATCAGCCCCAGCATTTT. The chain is built from TRBV10-3 and TRBJ1-5, with unresolved D. In germline, CDR1 is ENHRY, CDR2 SYGVKD. Deletions cut 4 bases from V and 4 bases from J, with 5 bases between. CDR3 length: 12 amino acids.

The chain recombines TRBV20-1 with TRBJ2-3; 9 bases fit TRBD2. The germline gives CDR1 DFQATT, CDR2 SNEGSKA (reference sequence). V dropped 6 bases and J dropped 1; count of bases not matched to a gene: 5. There are 14 residues in the CDR3. For the CDR3, the DNA is TGCAGTGCAACGGGACTAGCAGGCACAGATACGCAGTATTTT. Its translation: CSATGLAGTDTQYF.

J is TRBJ1-5 and V is TRBV6-2 or TRBV6-3, with D maybe TRBD1 (6 bases). V lost 4 bases, J lost 7 bases, and 11 bases lay in between. CDR1 is MNHEY and CDR2 is SVGEGT in the germline V gene. The CDR3 extends over 13 amino acids. CDR3 bases: TGTGCCAGCAGTTCGGACAGCCTCCAGCCCCAGCATTTT. It yields the protein CASSSDSLQPQHF.

This chain connects TRBV29-1 to TRBJ1-2; 10 bases are shared with TRBD1. The CDR3 spans 14 residues. The V gene end was trimmed by 4 bases and the J gene end by 4 bases; junction bases not matched to a gene: 6. Germline assignment: CDR1 SQVTM and CDR2 ANQGSEA. The CDR3 DNA is TGCAGCGTTGCTGACAGGGGGCGAATCTATGGCTACACCTTC. As protein: CSVADRGRIYGYTF.

This clonotype was seen only once. DNA for the CDR3: TGCGCCAGCAGCCCCCGGGATGGGGACTCGTCGAGGGCCCAGCATTTT. Its protein is CASSPRDGDSSRAQHF. The V call is TRBV4-1, the J call TRBJ1-5, with D possibly matching TRBD1 (5 bases). Trimming shortened V by 4 bases and J by 11 bases, and 24 bases separated the two germline ends. Germline-derived CDR1 and CDR2 are MGHRA and YSYEKL. The CDR3 consists of 16 residues.

This sequence joins TRBV20-1 and TRBJ2-3; D might be TRBD1 or TRBD2, each matching 5 bases. In germline, CDR1 is DFQATT, CDR2 SNEGSKA (reference sequence). Trimming pared 0 bases from V and 3 bases from J, leaving 10 bases between. The CDR3 covers 14 residues. The CDR3 coding sequence is TGCAGTGCTAGAGACGAGGGGTGGACAGATACGCAGTATTTT. This sequence encodes CSARDEGWTDTQYF.

CDR3 coding DNA: TGCAGCGGAGTGGGAAACTATGGCTACACCTTC. Translating gives CSGVGNYGYTF. V is TRBV29-1 and J is TRBJ1-2; no clear D. CDR1 SQVTM and CDR2 ANQGSEA come from the germline V gene. V lost 7 bases to trimming and J lost 2 bases, with 8 bases between them. CDR3 length: 11 residues.